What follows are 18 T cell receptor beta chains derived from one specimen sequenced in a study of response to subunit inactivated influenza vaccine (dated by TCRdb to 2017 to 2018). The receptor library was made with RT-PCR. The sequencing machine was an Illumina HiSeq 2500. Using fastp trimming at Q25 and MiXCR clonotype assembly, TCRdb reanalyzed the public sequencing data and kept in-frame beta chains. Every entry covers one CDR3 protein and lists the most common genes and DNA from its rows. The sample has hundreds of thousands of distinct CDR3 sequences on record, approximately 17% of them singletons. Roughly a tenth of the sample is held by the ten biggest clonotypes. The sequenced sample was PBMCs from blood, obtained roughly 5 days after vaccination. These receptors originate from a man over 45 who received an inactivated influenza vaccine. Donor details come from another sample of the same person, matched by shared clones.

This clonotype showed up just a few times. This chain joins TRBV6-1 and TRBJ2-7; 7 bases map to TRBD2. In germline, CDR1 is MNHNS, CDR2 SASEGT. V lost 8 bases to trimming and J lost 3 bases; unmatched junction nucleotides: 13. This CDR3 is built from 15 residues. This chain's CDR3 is CASHKAGVTNYEQYF. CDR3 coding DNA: TGTGCCAGCCATAAGGCGGGGGTCACAAACTACGAGCAGTACTTC.

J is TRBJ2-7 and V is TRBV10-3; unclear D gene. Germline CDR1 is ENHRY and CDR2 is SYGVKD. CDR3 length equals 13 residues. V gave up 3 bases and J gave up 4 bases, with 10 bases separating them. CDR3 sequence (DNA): TGTGCCATCAGTGATAAGGGCGCGTACGAGCAGTACTTC. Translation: CAISDKGAYEQYF.

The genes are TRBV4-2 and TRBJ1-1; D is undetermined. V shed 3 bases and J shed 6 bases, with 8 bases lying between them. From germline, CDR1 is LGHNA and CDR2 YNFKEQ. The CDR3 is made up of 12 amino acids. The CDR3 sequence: CASSHDGPEAFF. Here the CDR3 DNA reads TGTGCCAGCAGCCACGACGGCCCTGAAGCTTTCTTT.

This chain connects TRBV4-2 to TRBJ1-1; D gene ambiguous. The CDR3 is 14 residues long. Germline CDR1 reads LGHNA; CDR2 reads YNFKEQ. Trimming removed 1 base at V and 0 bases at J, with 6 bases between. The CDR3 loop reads CASSQALLNTEAFF. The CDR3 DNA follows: TGTGCCAGCAGCCAAGCTCTATTGAACACTGAAGCTTTCTTT.

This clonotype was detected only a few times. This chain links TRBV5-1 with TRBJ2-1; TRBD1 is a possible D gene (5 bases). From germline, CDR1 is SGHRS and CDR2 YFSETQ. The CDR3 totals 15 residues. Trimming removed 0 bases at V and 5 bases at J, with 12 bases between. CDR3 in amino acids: CASSLGQFRDNEQFF. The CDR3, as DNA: TGCGCCAGCAGCTTGGGACAGTTTAGGGACAATGAGCAGTTCTTC.

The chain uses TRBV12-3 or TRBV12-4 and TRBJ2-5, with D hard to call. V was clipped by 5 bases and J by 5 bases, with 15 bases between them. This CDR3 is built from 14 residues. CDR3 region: CASSLKGWAETQYF. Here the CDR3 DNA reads TGTGCCAGCAGTCTCAAAGGATGGGCGGAGACCCAGTACTTC.

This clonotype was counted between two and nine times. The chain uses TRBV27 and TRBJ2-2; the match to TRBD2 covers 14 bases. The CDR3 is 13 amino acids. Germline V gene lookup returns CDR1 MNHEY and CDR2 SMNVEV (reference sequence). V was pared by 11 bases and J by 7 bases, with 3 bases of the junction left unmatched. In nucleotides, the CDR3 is TGTGCCGTAGGACTAGCGGGAGGCGGGGAGCTGTTTTTT. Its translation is CAVGLAGGGELFF.

The CDR3: CASSPGGAGELEQFF. The CDR3 nucleotides are TGTGCCAGCAGCCCGGGCGGGGCGGGGGAACTAGAGCAGTTCTTC. The rearrangement links TRBV7-2 to TRBJ2-1, with TRBD2 matching 7 bases. Germline loops: CDR1 SGHTA, CDR2 FQGNSA. J gave up 10 bases and V 5 bases, and 14 bases lay outside the gene matches. This CDR3 region has 15 residues.

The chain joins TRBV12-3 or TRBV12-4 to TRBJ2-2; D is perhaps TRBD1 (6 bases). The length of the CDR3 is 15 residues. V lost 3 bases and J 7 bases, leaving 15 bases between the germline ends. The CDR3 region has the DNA TGTGCCAGCAGTTTCCGGACAAGGGGGTACGGGGAGCTGTTTTTT. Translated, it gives CASSFRTRGYGELFF.

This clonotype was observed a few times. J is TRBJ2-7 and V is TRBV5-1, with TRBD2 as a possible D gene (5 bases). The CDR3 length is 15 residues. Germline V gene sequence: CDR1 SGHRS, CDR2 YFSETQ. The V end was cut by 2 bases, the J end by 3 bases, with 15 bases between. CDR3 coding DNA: TGCGCCAGCAGCTTAAGAGGGCAGGTCGGCTACGAGCAGTACTTC. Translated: CASSLRGQVGYEQYF.

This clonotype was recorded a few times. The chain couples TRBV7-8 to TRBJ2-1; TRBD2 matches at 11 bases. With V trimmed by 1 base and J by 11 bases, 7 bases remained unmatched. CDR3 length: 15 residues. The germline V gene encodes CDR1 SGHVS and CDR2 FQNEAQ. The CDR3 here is CASSLEVLAGEKQFF. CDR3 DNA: TGTGCCAGCAGCTTAGAAGTACTAGCGGGAGAGAAGCAGTTCTTC.

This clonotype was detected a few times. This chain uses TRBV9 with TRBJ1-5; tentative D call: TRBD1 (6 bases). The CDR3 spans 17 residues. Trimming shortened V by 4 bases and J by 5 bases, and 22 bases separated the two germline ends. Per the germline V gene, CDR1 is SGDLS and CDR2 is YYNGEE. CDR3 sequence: CASSLSKGRDTYQPQHF. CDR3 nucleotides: TGTGCCAGCAGCCTCTCGAAGGGTCGGGACACTTATCAGCCCCAGCATTTT. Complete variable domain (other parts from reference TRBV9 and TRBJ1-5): DSGVTQTPKHLITATGQRVTLRCSPRSGDLSVYWYQQSLDQGLQFLIQYYNGEERAKGNILERFSAQQFPDLHSELNLSSLELGDSALYFCASSLSKGRDTYQPQHFGDGTRLSIL.

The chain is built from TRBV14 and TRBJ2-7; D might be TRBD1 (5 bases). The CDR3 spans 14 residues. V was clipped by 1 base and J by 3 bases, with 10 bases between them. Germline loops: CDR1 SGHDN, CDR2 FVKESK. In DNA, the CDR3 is TGTGCCAGCAGCCAAGTTTCCGGACACTACGAGCAGTACTTC. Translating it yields CASSQVSGHYEQYF.

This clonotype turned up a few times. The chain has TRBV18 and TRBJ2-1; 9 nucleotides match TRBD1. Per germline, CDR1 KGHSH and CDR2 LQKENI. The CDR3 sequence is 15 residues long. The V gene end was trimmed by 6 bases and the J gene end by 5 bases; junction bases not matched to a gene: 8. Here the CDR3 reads CASSAGTGTNNEQFF. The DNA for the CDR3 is TGTGCCAGCTCCGCCGGGACAGGGACGAACAATGAGCAGTTCTTC.

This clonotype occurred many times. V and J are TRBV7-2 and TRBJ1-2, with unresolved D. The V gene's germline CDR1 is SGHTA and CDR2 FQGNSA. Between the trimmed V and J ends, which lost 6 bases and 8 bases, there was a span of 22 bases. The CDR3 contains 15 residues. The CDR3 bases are TGTGCCAGCAGTCCTGAGCCGGTTTCGGTAGTAGGCTACACCTTC. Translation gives CASSPEPVSVVGYTF.

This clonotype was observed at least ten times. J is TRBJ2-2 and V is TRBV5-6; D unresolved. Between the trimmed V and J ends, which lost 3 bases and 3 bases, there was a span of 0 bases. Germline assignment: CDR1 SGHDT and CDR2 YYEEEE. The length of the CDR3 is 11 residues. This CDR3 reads CASSYTGELFF. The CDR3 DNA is TGTGCCAGCAGCTACACCGGGGAGCTGTTTTTT.

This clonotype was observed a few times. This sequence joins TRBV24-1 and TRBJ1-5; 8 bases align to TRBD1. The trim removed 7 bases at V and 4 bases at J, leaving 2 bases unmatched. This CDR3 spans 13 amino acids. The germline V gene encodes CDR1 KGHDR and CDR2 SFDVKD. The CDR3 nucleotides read TGTGCCACCAGGGGACAGGCAAATCAGCCCCAGCATTTT. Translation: CATRGQANQPQHF.

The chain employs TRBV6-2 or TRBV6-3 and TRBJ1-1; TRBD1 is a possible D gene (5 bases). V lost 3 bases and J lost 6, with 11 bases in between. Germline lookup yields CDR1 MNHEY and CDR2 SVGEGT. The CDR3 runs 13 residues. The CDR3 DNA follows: TGTGCCAGCAGTTATTTTGCGGGGGCTGAAGCTTTCTTT. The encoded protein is CASSYFAGAEAFF.